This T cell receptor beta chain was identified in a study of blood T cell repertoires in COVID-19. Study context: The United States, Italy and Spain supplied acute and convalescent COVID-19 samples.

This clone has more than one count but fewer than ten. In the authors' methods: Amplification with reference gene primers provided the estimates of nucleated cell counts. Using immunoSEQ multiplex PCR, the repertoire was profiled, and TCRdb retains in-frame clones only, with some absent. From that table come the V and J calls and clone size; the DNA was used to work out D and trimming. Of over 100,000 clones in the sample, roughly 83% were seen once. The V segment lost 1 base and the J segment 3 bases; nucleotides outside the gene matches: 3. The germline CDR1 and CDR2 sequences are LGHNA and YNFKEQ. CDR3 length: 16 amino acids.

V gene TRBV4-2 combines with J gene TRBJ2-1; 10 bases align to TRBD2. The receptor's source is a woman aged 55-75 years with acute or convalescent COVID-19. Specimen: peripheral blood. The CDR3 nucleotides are TGTGCCAGCAGCCAAGCTAGCGGGGGACACTACAATGAGCAGTTCTTC. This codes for CASSQASGGHYNEQFF.